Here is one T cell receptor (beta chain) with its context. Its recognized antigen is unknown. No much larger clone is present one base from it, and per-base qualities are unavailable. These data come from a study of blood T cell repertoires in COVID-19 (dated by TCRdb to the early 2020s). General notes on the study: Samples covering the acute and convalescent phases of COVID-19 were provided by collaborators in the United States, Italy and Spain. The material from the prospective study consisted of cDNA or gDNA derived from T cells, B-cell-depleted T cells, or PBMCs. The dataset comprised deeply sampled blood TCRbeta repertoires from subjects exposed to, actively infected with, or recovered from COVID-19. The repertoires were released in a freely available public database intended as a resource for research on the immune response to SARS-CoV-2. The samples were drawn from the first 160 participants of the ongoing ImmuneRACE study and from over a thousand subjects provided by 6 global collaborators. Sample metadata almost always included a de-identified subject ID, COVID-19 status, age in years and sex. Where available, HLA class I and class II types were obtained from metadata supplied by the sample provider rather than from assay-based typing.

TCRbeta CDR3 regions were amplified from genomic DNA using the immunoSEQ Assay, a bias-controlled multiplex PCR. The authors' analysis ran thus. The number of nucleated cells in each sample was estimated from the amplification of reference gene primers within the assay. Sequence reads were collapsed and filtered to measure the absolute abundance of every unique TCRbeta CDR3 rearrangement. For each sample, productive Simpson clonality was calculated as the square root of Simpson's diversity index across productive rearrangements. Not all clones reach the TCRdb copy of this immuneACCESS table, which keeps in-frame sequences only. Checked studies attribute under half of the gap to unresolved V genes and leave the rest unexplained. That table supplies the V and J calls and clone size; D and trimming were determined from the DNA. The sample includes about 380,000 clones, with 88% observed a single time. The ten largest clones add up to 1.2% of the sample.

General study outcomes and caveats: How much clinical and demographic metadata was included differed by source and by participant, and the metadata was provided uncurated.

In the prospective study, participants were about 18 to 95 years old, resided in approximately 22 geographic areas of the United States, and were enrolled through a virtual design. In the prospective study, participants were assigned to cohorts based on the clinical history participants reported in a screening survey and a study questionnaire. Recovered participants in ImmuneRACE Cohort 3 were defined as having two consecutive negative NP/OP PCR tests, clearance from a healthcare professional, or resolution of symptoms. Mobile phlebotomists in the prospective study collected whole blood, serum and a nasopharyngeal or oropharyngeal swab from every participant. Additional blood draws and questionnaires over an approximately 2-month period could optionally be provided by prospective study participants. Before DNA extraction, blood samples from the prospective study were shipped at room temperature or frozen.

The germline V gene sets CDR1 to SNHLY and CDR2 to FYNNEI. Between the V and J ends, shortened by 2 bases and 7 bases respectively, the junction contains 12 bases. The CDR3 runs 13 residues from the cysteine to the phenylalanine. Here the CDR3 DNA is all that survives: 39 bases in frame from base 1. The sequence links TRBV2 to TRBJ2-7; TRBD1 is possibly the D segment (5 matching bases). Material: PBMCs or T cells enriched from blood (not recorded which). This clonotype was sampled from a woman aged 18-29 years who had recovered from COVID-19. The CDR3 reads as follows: CASSERGLKEQYF. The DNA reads TGTGCCAGCAGTGAAAGGGGCCTGAAAGAGCAGTACTTC.